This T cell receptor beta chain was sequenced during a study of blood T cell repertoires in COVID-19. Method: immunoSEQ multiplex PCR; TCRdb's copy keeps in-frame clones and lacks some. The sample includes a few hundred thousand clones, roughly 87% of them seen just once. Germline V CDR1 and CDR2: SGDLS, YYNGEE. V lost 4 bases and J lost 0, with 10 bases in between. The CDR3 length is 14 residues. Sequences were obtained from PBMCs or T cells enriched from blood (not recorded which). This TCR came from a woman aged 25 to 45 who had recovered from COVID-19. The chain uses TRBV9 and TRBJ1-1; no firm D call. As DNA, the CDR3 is TGTGCCAGCAGCAGAACAGCTATGAACACTGAAGCTTTCTTT. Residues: CASSRTAMNTEAFF.